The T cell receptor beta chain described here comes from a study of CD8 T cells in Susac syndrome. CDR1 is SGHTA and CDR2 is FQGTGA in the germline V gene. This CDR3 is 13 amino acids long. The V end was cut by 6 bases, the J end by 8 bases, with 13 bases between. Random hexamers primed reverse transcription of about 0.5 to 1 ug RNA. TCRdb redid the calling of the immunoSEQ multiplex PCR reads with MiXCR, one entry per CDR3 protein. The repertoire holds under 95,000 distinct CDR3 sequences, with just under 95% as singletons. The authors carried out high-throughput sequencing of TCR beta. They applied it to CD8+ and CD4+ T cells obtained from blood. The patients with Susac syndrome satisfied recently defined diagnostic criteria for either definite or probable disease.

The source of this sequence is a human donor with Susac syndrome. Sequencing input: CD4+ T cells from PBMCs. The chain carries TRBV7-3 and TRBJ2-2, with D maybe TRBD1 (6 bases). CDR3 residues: CASRNRVTGELFF. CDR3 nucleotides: TGTGCCAGCAGAAACAGGGTGACAGGGGAGCTGTTTTTT.